This TCR beta chain stems from a study of CD8 T cells in Susac syndrome (dated by TCRdb to the late 2010s). Looking at the study overall: Among the Susac syndrome patients who were sequenced, clinically active disease was present in more than five and clinical remission was observed in fewer than 10. At blood withdrawal, Susac syndrome patients were therapy-naive, treated with corticosteroids (with IVIg additionally given to some), or treated with IVIg alone. Whether CD8+ T cell activation and differentiation in Susac syndrome was antigen driven was tested using repertoire sequencing.

As regards this clonotype: There is no known antigen for this receptor. The record has no base qualities; no much larger clone is one base away.

RNA was extracted with the RNeasy kit and roughly 0.45 to 1 ug was reverse transcribed using random hexamers. The immunoSEQ multiplex PCR assay, covering 54 Vbeta and 13 Jbeta segments, was used to amplify TCR beta CDR3 regions. PCR amplification bias was corrected by using a synthetic template baseline for primer optimization and computational correction. In the original analysis: Reads were annotated to V, D and J genes according to IMGT and were analyzed with immunoSEQ Analyzer, with only productive sequences retained. To calculate clonality, Shannon entropy was normalized by log2 of the number of productive unique sequences and then subtracted from one. For each patient and control, public and private clones were evaluated within the 100 most prevalent clones. A clone was defined as Susac-specific if it was absent from the healthy and MS cohorts, from over a thousand published viral clones and from other ImmuneACCESS disease sequences. TCRdb trimmed public reads at Q25 via fastp, called clones via MiXCR and kept in-frame beta chains. Each record represents a unique CDR3 protein, reported with the most common genes and DNA among its rows. In this record, the V and J calls reflect TCRdb's handling and not the investigators' own analysis. This sample holds some 180,000 distinct CDR3 sequences; 90% to 95% were observed only once. The ten largest clones represent approximately 0.099% of the sample.

Peripheral blood CD8+ and CD4+ T cells from healthy donors, Susac syndrome patients and multiple sclerosis patients were profiled by high-throughput TCR beta sequencing. The Susac syndrome patients fulfilled recently defined diagnostic criteria for either definite or probable disease. Bulk CD8+ and CD4+ T cells were purified by magnetic negative isolation, whereas CD8+ TEMRA cells were enriched by FACS. Blood was collected in EDTA tubes and processed within 24 hours, with PBMCs isolated through density gradient centrifugation. PBMCs intended for TCR sequencing were frozen in liquid nitrogen and were later thawed in a 37 degrees C water bath. The sorted or isolated CD4+, CD8+ and CD8+ TEMRA cells had a purity of 90% or higher. Paper-wide results and their limitations: The CD4+ T cell repertoire of patients with Susac syndrome showed no detectable clonal expansion. The number of individuals in the TCR sequencing and HLA analysis was recognized as being relatively small.

Sequencing was performed on CD4+ T cells from PBMCs. The source of this sequence is a human donor with Susac syndrome.

The DNA is TGTGCCACCAGCAGAGATCCTTTGTTTTGGGGATTTCAGCCCCAGCATTTT. Translation gives CATSRDPLFWGFQPQHF. The V and J segments used are TRBV15 and TRBJ1-5; a confident D gene designation cannot be given. V loses 0 bases of germline sequence and J loses 6 bases, and the interval between the two ends is 18 bases. Inclusive of the bounding cysteine and phenylalanine, the CDR3 is 17 residues long. The kept DNA is CDR3 alone, 51 bases in frame from the first base. The germline V gene (reference sequence) yields LNHNV for CDR1 and YYDKDF for CDR2.